This T cell receptor beta chain originates from a study of cytomegalovirus exposure and HLA in healthy donors. Profiling relied on immunoSEQ multiplex PCR, and the TCRdb table lists in-frame clones only, not all of them. The sample holds about 74,000 clones, roughly 94% seen once. With 1 base clipped from V and 3 bases from J, the junction kept 5 bases outside the gene matches. Germline V gene data show CDR1 as SGHAT and CDR2 as FQNNGV. This CDR3 has 15 amino acids. Sequencing was carried out using PBMCs. The chain joins TRBV11-2 to TRBJ2-5; 7 bases are a match to TRBD2. The receptor was derived from a woman aged 18 to 35 in good health and CMV-seropositive. The DNA for the CDR3 is TGTGCCAGCAGCTTAGCCAGCGGGGCAAAAGAGACCCAGTACTTC. It yields the protein CASSLASGAKETQYF.